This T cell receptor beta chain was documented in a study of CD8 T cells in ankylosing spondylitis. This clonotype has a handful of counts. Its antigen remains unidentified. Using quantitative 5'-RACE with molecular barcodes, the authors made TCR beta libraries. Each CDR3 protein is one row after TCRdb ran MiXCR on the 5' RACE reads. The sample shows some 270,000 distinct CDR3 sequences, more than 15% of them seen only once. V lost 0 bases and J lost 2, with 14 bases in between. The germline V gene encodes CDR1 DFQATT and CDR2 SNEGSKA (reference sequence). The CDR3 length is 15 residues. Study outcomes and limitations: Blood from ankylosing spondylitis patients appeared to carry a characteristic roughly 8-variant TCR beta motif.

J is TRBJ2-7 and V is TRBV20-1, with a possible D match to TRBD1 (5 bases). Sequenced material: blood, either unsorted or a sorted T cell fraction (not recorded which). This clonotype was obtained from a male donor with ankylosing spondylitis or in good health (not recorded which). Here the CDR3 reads CSARDPKGRTYEQYF. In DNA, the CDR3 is TGCAGTGCTAGAGATCCGAAGGGGCGAACCTACGAGCAGTACTTC.